This TCR beta chain came from a study of shared clonotypes between healthy human individuals. The protocol was immunoSEQ multiplex PCR, while the TCRdb copy is restricted to in-frame clones and leaves out a portion. The sample contains approximately 2.3 million clones, approximately 95% of which appear only once. This clone was picked up one time. Division of CD4+ cells produced a CD45RA+ naive subset and a CD45RA-negative memory subset. This CDR3 region has 13 residues. The V end lost 5 bases, the J end lost 8 bases, and 15 bases lay between the germline ends. Germline lookup yields CDR1 SEHNR and CDR2 FQNEAQ (reference sequence).

The rearrangement links TRBV7-9 to TRBJ1-2; no definite D call. This TCR was recovered from a man between 18 and 29 years old in good health. Some clones in this sample may be carry-over from other donors' samples. The sequencing sample was made of naive CD4+ T cells from PBMCs. The subset here: CD45RA+ positively selected. The CDR3 loop reads CASSATRLYGYTF. The CDR3 DNA follows: TGTGCCAGCAGCGCCACTAGATTATACGGCTACACCTTC.